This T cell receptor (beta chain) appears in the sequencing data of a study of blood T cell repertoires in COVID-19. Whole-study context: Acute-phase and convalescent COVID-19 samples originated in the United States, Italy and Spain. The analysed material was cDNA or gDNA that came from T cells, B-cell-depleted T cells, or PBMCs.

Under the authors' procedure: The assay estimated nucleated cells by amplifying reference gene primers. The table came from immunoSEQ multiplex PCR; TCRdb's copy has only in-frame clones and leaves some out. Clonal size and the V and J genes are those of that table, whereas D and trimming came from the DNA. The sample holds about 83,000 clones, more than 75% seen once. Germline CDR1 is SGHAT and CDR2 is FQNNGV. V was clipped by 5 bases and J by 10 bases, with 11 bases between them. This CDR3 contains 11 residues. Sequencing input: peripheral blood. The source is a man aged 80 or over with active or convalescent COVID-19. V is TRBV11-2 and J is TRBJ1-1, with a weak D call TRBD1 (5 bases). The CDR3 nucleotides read TGTGCCAGCAGCCCTGCGGGGGGAGCTTTCTTT. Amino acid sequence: CASSPAGGAFF.